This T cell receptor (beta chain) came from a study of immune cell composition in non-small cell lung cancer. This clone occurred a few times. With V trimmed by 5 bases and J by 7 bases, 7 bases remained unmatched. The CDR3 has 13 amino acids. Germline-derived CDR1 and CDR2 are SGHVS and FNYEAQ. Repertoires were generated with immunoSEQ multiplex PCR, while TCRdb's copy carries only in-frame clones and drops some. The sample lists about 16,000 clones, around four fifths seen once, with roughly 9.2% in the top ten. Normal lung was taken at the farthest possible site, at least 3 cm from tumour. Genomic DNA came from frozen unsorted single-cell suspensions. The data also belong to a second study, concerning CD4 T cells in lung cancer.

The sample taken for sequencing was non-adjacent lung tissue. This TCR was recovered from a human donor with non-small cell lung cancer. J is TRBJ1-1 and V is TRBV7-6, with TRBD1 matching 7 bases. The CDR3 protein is CASSAARQGEAFF. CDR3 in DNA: TGTGCCAGCAGCGCCGCAAGACAGGGTGAAGCTTTCTTT.